The T cell receptor beta chain described here comes from a study of regulatory T cells in long-lasting Graves disease. For the study at large: Patients with new Graves' disease had used antithyroid drugs below 3 months. The study's findings and limits: Because few samples were included, accuracy may have been lower. Persistent disease favored TRBV28, TRBJ1-2 and TRBJ2-5.

Trimming took off 2 bases at V and 5 bases at J, with 7 bases between the two ends. CDR1 is WSHSY and CDR2 is SAAADI in the germline V gene. The CDR3 is 13 amino acids. Time point here: newly diagnosed GD, antithyroid drugs for less than 3 months. Construction of the TCR library relied on RNA isolated from PBMCs. The source of the patients was an endocrinology department in Xi'an, China. This clonotype has ten or more counts. Its antigen is still unknown. Library construction for TCR beta used iRepertoire HTBI primers and Arm-PCR of CDR3 regions. MiXCR was run by TCRdb on the multiplex PCR reads, yielding one entry per CDR3 protein. The sample consists of roughly 380,000 distinct CDR3 sequences, 15% to 19% of them appearing once.

The rearrangement joins TRBV10-2 to TRBJ1-5; D uncertain. This receptor was obtained from a female donor with Graves disease. The material sequenced was peripheral blood mononuclear cells (PBMCs), taken at new diagnosis, from a patient treated with antithyroid drugs. The CDR3 is CASSEREDQPQHF. CDR3 nucleotide sequence: TGCGCCAGCAGTGAGCGGGAGGATCAGCCCCAGCATTTT.